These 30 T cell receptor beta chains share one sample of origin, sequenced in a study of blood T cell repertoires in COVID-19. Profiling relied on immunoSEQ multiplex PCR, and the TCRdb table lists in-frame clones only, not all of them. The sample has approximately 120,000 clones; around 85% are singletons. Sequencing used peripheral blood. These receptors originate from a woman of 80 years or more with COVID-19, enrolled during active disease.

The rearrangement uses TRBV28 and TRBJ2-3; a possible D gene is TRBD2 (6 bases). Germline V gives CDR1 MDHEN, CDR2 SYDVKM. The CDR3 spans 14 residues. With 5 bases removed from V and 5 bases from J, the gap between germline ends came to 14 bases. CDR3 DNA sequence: TGTGCCAGCAGTACCGGGAGTTTTGGAGATACGCAGTATTTT. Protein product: CASSTGSFGDTQYF.

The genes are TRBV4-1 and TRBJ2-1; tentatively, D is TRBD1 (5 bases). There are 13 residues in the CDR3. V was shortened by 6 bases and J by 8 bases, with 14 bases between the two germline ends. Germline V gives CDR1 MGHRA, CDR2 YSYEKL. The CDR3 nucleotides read TGCGCCAGCAGTCTGACGCAGGGTGATGAGCAGTTCTTC. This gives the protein CASSLTQGDEQFF.

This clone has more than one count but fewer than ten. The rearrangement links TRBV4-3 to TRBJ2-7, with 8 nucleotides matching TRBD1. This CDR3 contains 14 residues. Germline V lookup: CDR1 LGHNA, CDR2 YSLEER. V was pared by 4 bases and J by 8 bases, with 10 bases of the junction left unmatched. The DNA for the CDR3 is TGCGCCAGCAGCCCGCAGACAGGGGACCCGAAGCAGTACTTC. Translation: CASSPQTGDPKQYF.

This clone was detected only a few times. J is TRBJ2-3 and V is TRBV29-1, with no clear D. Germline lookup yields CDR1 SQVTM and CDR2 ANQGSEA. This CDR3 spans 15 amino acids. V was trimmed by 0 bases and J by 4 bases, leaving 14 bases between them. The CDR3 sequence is CSVEDRPGSADTQYF. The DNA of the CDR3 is TGCAGCGTTGAAGATCGCCCAGGTTCCGCAGATACGCAGTATTTT.

CDR3 protein: CASSQRDMGKTSGANVLTF. Here the CDR3 DNA reads TGTGCCAGCAGCCAGAGGGATATGGGCAAAACGTCTGGGGCCAACGTCCTGACTTTC. The chain is built from TRBV14 and TRBJ2-6; tentatively, D is TRBD2 (5 bases). Trimming took off 3 bases at V and 1 base at J, with 19 bases between the two ends. Germline loops: CDR1 SGHDN, CDR2 FVKESK. CDR3 length: 19 amino acids.

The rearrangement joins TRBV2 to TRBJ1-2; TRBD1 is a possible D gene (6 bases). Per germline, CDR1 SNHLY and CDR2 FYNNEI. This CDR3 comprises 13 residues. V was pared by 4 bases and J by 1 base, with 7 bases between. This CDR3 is CASSVDSNYGYTF. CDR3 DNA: TGTGCCAGCAGTGTGGACAGTAACTATGGCTACACCTTC. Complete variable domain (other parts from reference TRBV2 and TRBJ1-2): EPEVTQTPSHQVTQMGQEVILRCVPISNHLYFYWYRQILGQKVEFLVSFYNNEISEKSEIFDDQFSVERPDGSNFTLKIRSTKLEDSAMYFCASSVDSNYGYTFGSGTRLTVV.

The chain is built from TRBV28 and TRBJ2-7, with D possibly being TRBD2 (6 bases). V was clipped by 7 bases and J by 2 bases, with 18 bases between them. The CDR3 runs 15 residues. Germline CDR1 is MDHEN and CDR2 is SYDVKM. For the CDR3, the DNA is TGTGCCAGCACCCCTGAGGTGACTAGACCCTACGAGCAGTACTTC. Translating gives CASTPEVTRPYEQYF.

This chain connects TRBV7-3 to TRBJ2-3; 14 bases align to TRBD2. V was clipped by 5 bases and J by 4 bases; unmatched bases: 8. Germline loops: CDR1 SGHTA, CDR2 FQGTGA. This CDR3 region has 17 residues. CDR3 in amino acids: CASSPTSGRARPDTQYF. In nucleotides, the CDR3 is TGTGCCAGCAGCCCGACTAGCGGGAGGGCCAGACCAGATACGCAGTATTTT.

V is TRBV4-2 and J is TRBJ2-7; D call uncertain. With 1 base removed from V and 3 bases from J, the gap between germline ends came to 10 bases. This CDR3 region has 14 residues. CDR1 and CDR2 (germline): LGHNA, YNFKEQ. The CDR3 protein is CASSQGSGDYEQYF. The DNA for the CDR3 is TGTGCCAGCAGCCAAGGGTCTGGAGACTACGAGCAGTACTTC.

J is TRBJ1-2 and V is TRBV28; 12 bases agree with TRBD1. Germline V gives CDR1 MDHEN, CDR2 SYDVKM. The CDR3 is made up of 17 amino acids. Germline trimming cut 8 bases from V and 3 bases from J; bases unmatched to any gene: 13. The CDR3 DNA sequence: TGTGCCAGCGCCGGTTCGAGGGGGACAGGGGGCGACTATGGCTACACCTTC. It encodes CASAGSRGTGGDYGYTF.

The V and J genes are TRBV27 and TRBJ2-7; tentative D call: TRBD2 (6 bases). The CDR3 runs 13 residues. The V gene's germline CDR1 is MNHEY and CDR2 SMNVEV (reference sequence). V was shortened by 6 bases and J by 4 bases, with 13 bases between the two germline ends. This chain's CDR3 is CASRALGGYEQYF. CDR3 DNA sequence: TGTGCCAGCAGGGCGCTGGGAGGTTACGAGCAGTACTTC.

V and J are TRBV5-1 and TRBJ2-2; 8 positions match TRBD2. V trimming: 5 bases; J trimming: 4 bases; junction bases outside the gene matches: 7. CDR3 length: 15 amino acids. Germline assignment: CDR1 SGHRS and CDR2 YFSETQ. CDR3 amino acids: CASRRREGSTGELFF. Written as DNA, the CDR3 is TGCGCCAGCAGGCGACGGGAGGGATCCACCGGGGAGCTGTTTTTT.

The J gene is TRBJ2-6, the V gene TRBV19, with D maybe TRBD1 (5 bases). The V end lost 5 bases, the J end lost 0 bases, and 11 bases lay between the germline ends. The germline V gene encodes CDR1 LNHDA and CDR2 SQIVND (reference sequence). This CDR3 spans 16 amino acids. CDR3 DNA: TGTGCCAGTAGTGGACATATTCCCTCTGGGGCCAACGTCCTGACTTTC. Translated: CASSGHIPSGANVLTF.

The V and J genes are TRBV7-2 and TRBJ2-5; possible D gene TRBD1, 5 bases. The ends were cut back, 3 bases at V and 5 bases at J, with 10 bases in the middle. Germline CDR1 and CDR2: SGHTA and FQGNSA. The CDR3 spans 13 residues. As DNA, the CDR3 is TGTGCCAGCAGCTTCAAGGGGTTGGAGACCCAGTACTTC. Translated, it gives CASSFKGLETQYF.

The DNA for the CDR3 is TGTGCCAGCAGCCCCGGGACAGGGACTATTTCCTACAATGAGCAGTTCTTC. It translates to CASSPGTGTISYNEQFF. This sequence joins TRBV5-5 and TRBJ2-1; 9 bases are a match to TRBD1. The length of the CDR3 is 17 residues. The ends lost 4 bases at V and 1 base at J; junction bases unmatched: 9. The germline V gene has CDR1 SGHKS and CDR2 YYEKEE (reference sequence).

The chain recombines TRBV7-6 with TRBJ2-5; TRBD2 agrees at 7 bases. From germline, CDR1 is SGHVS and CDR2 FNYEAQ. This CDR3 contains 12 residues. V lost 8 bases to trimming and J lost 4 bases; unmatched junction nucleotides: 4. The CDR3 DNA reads TGTGCCAGCGCGGGAGTGGGAGAGACCCAGTACTTC. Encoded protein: CASAGVGETQYF.

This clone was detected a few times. In nucleotides, the CDR3 is TGTGCCAGCAGCTTCAGGGTGAACACTGAAGCTTTCTTT. This encodes CASSFRVNTEAFF. The chain recombines TRBV5-6 with TRBJ1-1; D perhaps matches TRBD1 (5 bases). The CDR3 length is 13 residues. Germline CDR1 and CDR2: SGHDT and YYEEEE. The V gene lost 2 bases and the J gene lost 0 bases, with 5 bases spanning the gap.

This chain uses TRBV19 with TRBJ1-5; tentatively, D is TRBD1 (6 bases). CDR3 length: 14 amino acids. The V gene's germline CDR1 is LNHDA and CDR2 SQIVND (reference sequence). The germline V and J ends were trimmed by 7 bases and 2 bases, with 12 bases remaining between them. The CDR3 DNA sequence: TGTGCCAGTACCCCGGACAGCCGCAATCAGCCCCAGCATTTT. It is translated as CASTPDSRNQPQHF. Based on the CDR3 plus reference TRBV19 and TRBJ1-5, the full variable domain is DGGITQSPKYLFRKEGQNVTLSCEQNLNHDAMYWYRQDPGQGLRLIYYSQIVNDFQKGDIAEGYSVSREKKESFPLTVTSAQKNPTAFYLCASTPDSRNQPQHFGDGTRLSIL.

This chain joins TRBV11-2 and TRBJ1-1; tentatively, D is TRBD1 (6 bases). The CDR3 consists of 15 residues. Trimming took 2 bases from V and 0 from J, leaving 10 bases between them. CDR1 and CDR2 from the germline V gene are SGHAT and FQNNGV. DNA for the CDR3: TGTGCCAGCAGCTTAAGCACAGGGCTGAACACTGAAGCTTTCTTT. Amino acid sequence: CASSLSTGLNTEAFF.

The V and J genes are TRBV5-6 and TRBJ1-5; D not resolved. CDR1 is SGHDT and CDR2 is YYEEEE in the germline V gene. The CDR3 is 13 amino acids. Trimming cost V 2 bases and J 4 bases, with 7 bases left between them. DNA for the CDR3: TGTGCCAGCAGCTTTCGGAGTAATCAGCCCCAGCATTTT. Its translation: CASSFRSNQPQHF.

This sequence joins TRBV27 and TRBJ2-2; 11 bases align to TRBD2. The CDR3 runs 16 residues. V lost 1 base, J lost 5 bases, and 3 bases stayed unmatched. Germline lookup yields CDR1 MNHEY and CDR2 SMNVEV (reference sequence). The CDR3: CASSLLAGGGTGELFF. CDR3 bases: TGTGCCAGCAGTTTATTAGCGGGAGGGGGGACCGGGGAGCTGTTTTTT.

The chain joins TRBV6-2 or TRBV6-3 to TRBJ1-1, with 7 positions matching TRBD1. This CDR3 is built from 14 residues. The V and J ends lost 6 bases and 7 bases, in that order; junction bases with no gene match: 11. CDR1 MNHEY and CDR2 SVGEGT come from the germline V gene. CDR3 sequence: CASSPGQRKIEAFF. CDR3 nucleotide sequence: TGTGCCAGCAGCCCGGGACAGCGAAAAATTGAAGCTTTCTTT.

The CDR3 nucleotides are TGTGCCAGCTTCAGCGGTAGCACAGATACGCAGTATTTT. This encodes CASFSGSTDTQYF. The chain is built from TRBV2 and TRBJ2-3; tentative D call: TRBD2 (5 bases). Germline V gene lookup returns CDR1 SNHLY and CDR2 FYNNEI. Trimming pared 8 bases from V and 0 bases from J, leaving 9 bases between. CDR3 length equals 13 residues. Combining the CDR3 with reference TRBV2 and TRBJ2-3 gives the whole variable domain EPEVTQTPSHQVTQMGQEVILRCVPISNHLYFYWYRQILGQKVEFLVSFYNNEISEKSEIFDDQFSVERPDGSNFTLKIRSTKLEDSAMYFCASFSGSTDTQYFGPGTRLTVL.

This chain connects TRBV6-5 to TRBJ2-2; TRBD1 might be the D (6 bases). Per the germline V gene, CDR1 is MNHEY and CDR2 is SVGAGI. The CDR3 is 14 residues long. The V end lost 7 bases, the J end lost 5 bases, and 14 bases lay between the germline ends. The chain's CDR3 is CASNQGFETGELFF. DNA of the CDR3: TGTGCCAGCAACCAGGGGTTTGAAACCGGGGAGCTGTTTTTT.

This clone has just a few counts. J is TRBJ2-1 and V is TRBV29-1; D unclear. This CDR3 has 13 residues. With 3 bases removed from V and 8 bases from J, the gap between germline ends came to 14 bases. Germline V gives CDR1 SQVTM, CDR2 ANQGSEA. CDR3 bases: TGCAGCGTTGATTACGCCAACTTAGATGAGCAGTTCTTC. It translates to CSVDYANLDEQFF.

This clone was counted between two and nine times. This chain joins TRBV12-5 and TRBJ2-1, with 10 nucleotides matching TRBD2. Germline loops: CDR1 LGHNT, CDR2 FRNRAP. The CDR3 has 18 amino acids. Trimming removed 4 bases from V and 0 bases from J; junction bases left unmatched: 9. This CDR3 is CASGWPLAGDHSYNEQFF. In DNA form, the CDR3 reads TGTGCTAGTGGTTGGCCGCTAGCGGGAGACCACTCCTACAATGAGCAGTTCTTC.

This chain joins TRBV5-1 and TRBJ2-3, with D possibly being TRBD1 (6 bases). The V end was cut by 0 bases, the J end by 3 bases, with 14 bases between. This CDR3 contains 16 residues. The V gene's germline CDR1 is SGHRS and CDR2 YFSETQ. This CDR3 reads CASSLGGQLYTDTQYF. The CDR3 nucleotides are TGCGCCAGCAGCTTGGGAGGACAGCTTTATACAGATACGCAGTATTTT.

The CDR3 sequence: CASKFSGQSISYEQYF. As DNA, the CDR3 is TGTGCCAGCAAGTTCTCGGGACAGTCTATCTCCTACGAGCAGTACTTC. The chain couples TRBV2 to TRBJ2-7, with 7 positions matching TRBD1. This CDR3 has 16 amino acids. The J segment lost 0 bases and the V segment lost 7 bases, leaving 12 bases of the junction unmatched. In germline, CDR1 is SNHLY, CDR2 FYNNEI. The entire variable domain, with the rest obtained from reference TRBV2 and TRBJ2-7, is as follows: EPEVTQTPSHQVTQMGQEVILRCVPISNHLYFYWYRQILGQKVEFLVSFYNNEISEKSEIFDDQFSVERPDGSNFTLKIRSTKLEDSAMYFCASKFSGQSISYEQYFGPGTRLTVT.

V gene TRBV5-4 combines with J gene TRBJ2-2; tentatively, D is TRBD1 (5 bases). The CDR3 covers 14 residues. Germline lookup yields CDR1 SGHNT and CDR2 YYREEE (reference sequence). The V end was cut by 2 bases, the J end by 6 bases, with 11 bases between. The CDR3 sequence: CASSLFDSPGELFF. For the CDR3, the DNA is TGTGCCAGCAGCTTATTCGACAGCCCCGGGGAGCTGTTTTTT.

CDR3 sequence (DNA): TGTGCCAGCAGCTTTCCAGTCCCGGGAAACACCATATATTTT. Translating gives CASSFPVPGNTIYF. The chain uses TRBV11-1 and TRBJ1-3; D unclear. Trimming shortened V by 3 bases and J by 4 bases, and 10 bases separated the two germline ends. The CDR3 has 14 amino acids. Germline lookup yields CDR1 SGHAT and CDR2 FQDESV (reference sequence).